The 9 T cell receptor beta chains below all came from one sample that was sequenced in a study of cytomegalovirus exposure and HLA in healthy donors. With 60 Vbeta and 13 Jbeta primers, the PCR was carried out. The table came from immunoSEQ multiplex PCR; TCRdb's copy has only in-frame clones and leaves some out. The profile shows 55,000 to 80,000 clones, 66% of them singletons. The sequenced material came from PBMCs. These receptors all stem from a man aged 40-50 years in good health and CMV-seropositive.

The chain is built from TRBV6-5 and TRBJ2-7, with D maybe TRBD1 (5 bases). V dropped 3 bases and J dropped 3 bases, with 18 bases sitting between them. Germline V CDR1 and CDR2: MNHEY, SVGAGI. This CDR3 is 16 amino acids long. This chain's CDR3 is CASSYGARAMFYEQYF. Written as DNA, the CDR3 is TGTGCCAGCAGTTATGGGGCCAGGGCCATGTTCTACGAGCAGTACTTC.

The chain has TRBV7-2 and TRBJ1-2; D is unresolved. The V and J ends lost 1 base and 8 bases respectively, with 20 bases between them. The germline gives CDR1 SGHTA, CDR2 FQGNSA. The CDR3 covers 16 residues. The chain's CDR3 is CASSLGGSAFSPGYTF. CDR3 DNA: TGTGCCAGCAGCTTAGGAGGTAGCGCCTTCTCCCCGGGCTACACCTTC.

The chain has TRBV2 and TRBJ2-2; weak D call: TRBD2 (6 bases). The ends were cut back, 5 bases at V and 8 bases at J, with 21 bases in the middle. Germline loops: CDR1 SNHLY, CDR2 FYNNEI. The CDR3 is 16 amino acids. Written as DNA, the CDR3 is TGTGCCAGCAGTAACGCGGGACCGCTCCTGTGGGGGGAGCTGTTTTTT. It specifies CASSNAGPLLWGELFF.

This clone was seen a single time. The gene calls are TRBV6-6 and TRBJ2-7; a weak D match, TRBD1 (6 bases). Looked up from germline, CDR1 is MNHNY and CDR2 is SVGAGI (reference sequence). CDR3 length: 14 amino acids. The V gene lost 6 bases and the J gene lost 3 bases, with 15 bases spanning the gap. The CDR3 DNA sequence: TGTGCCAGCAGAGCCGATGGCAGGGGCTACGAGCAGTACTTC. Translating gives CASRADGRGYEQYF.

This clone was seen a few times. The V gene is TRBV2, the J gene TRBJ2-3, with D perhaps matching TRBD2 (6 bases). Germline lookup yields CDR1 SNHLY and CDR2 FYNNEI. The CDR3 runs 13 residues. V lost 4 bases, J lost 6 bases, and 11 bases lay in between. CDR3 in DNA: TGTGCCAGCAGTGTACACGGGACTGATACGCAGTATTTT. It specifies CASSVHGTDTQYF.

The J gene is TRBJ2-7, the V gene TRBV27; weak D call: TRBD2 (6 bases). This CDR3 region has 11 residues. The ends were cut back, 9 bases at V and 2 bases at J, with 8 bases in the middle. Looked up from germline, CDR1 is MNHEY and CDR2 is SMNVEV (reference sequence). This CDR3 reads CASGGAYEQYF. The CDR3 nucleotides read TGTGCCAGTGGCGGGGCCTACGAGCAGTACTTC.

This clone was recorded a few times. The chain joins TRBV29-1 to TRBJ1-2; unclear D gene. The CDR3 extends over 14 amino acids. Trimming stripped 4 bases from V and 4 bases from J, with 16 bases between. Looked up from germline, CDR1 is SQVTM and CDR2 is ANQGSEA. The CDR3 nucleotides read TGCAGCGTTGGAGGCAGTCCGTCCATCTATGGCTACACCTTC. Translation: CSVGGSPSIYGYTF.

This clone has only one observation. This rearrangement joins TRBV10-2 to TRBJ2-7; 11 positions match TRBD2. With V trimmed by 6 bases and J by 3 bases, 4 bases remained unmatched. This CDR3 comprises 14 residues. Germline V gene data show CDR1 as WSHSY and CDR2 as SAAADI. The CDR3 DNA sequence: TGCGCCAGCAGGTCCGGGACTAGCGGCTACGAGCAGTACTTC. Protein product: CASRSGTSGYEQYF.

V gene TRBV4-1 combines with J gene TRBJ2-7; D remains ambiguous. Trimming removed 1 base from V and 5 bases from J, with 9 bases in between. This CDR3 has 13 amino acids. CDR1 is MGHRA, CDR2 YSYEKL, per germline. The CDR3 here is CASSQANYDEQYF. The CDR3 DNA is TGCGCCAGCAGCCAAGCCAACTATGACGAGCAGTACTTC.